The sequence of this T cell receptor (beta chain) was determined in a study of OX40 agonist ivuxolimab in advanced cancers. About the full investigation: The costimulatory receptor OX40 (CD134) was targeted by ivuxolimab, a fully human IgG2 agonistic monoclonal antibody. Intravenous ivuxolimab was administered to patients every 2 weeks at six dose levels: 0.01, 0.1, 0.3, 1.5, 3 and 10 mg/kg. Of the 50 to 55 dose-escalation patients, hepatocellular carcinoma was present in roughly 19, melanoma in about 15, renal cell carcinoma in 9 and head and neck cancer in 9. A male proportion of around 81% and a mean age of approximately 62 years, ranging from roughly 23 to 85, were recorded for the dose-escalation cohort. Patients were allowed to have had prior anti-PD-1, anti-PD-L1 or anti-CTLA-4 therapy, and less than 45% of the dose-escalation patients had previously received checkpoint inhibitors. Partial responses occurred in three dose-escalation patients, of whom one had hepatocellular carcinoma and two had cutaneous melanoma. Peripheral TCRbeta sequencing was intended to test whether TCR sequence diversity was altered and clonal T-cell expansion was caused by ivuxolimab. The paper covers the monotherapy dose-escalation part of the phase I ivuxolimab trial, which included N ≈ 50 patients.

Patients with a history of autoimmune disease or receiving systemic immunosuppression were excluded from the trial. In every dose cohort, peripheral blood was drawn for TCR sequencing at baseline, cycle 4 day 1, and cycle 7 day 1. The samples were taken from a phase I, first-in-human, multicenter, open-label dose-escalation trial of ivuxolimab. The trial enrolled adults with locally advanced or metastatic head and neck squamous cell, hepatocellular, melanoma or renal cell carcinoma. Before TCR sequencing, CD4+ T cells and CD8+ T cells from peripheral blood were sorted into separate populations. Broader findings and caveats from the paper: Low levels of normalized T-cell clonal expansion were also seen in some patients who did not respond. Partial responders in the 0.1-3.0 mg/kg groups had among the lowest normalized peripheral clonal expansion, especially among CD8+ T cells. At doses from 0.1 to 3.0 mg/kg, clonal expansion was seen in both CD4+ and CD8+ blood T cells between baseline and week 6. Which antigens the clonally expanded peripheral T cells were specific for was not determined. After ivuxolimab, CD8+ T cells had more expanded clones than CD4+ T cells on average.

For this clone: The antigen this receptor binds is unknown. No base quality values were provided; no much bigger clone lies one nucleotide off.

For sequencing of the TCRbeta CDR3 region, genomic DNA was extracted from the sorted cells. The immunoSEQ Assay was used to sequence the TCRbeta CDR3 regions. The source is immuneACCESS, and TCRdb retained only in-frame sequences with V and J called. Part of the clones is not carried over; for the studies checked, unresolved V genes explain less than half of this, and the remainder is unexplained. The sample profile shows some 46,000 clones; roughly 94% of them were found once. Roughly 11% of the sample is in the top ten clones. The TCR comes from an adult with an advanced solid tumor such as melanoma, head and neck, liver or kidney cancer. This material consisted of CD4+ or CD8+ T cells sorted from blood, taken in a trial of the OX40 agonist ivuxolimab.

The nucleotide sequence reads as follows: TGTGCCAGCAGCTTGATAGCGGGAGAATACGAGCAGTACTTC. The resulting protein is CASSLIAGEYEQYF. In this chain, TRBV5-6 is recombined with TRBJ2-5, with 9 bases matching TRBD2. The end of the DNA aligns better with TRBJ2-7, so the J call may be wrong. The germline V gene provides CDR1 SGHDT and CDR2 YYEEEE. The CDR3, from cysteine to phenylalanine, totals 14 residues. Just the 42-base CDR3 DNA is kept, in frame starting at base 1.